The 2 T cell receptor beta chains in this list originate from one sample, sequenced in a study of CD8+ T cells in alopecia areata. cDNA serving as the sequencing template came from extracted, reverse transcribed RNA. TCRdb's table, derived via immunoSEQ multiplex PCR, lists solely in-frame clones and lacks some. Of 120,000 to 150,000 clones in the sample, around 47% were seen once. Sequencing used CD4+ T cells sorted from blood. The receptors come from a human donor with alopecia areata.

This clone was found once. CDR3 residues: CASSLGAGIVLGELFF. As DNA, the CDR3 is TGTGCCAGCAGCCTAGGAGCGGGCATAGTTTTGGGGGAGCTGTTTTTT. The chain has TRBV28 and TRBJ2-2; D may be TRBD2 (6 bases). V was shortened by 6 bases and J by 8 bases, with 22 bases between the two germline ends. The CDR3 is made up of 16 amino acids. Germline loops: CDR1 MDHEN, CDR2 SYDVKM.

The chain uses TRBV5-6 and TRBJ2-5, with 8 bases lining up with TRBD2. V trimming: 1 base; J trimming: 4 bases; junction bases outside the gene matches: 3. This CDR3 is 14 amino acids long. Per the germline V gene, CDR1 is SGHDT and CDR2 is YYEEEE. The CDR3 sequence: CASSLPGGTETQYF. CDR3 in DNA: TGTGCCAGCAGCTTGCCGGGAGGGACAGAGACCCAGTACTTC.